One sample yielded the 16 T cell receptor beta chains listed below, sequenced in a study of shared clonotypes between healthy human individuals (TCRdb year 2020). The library relied on the immunoSEQ multiplex PCR assay. Not all clones reach the TCRdb copy of this immuneACCESS table, which keeps in-frame sequences only. Checked studies attribute under half of the gap to unresolved V genes and leave the rest unexplained. This sample comprises fewer than 200,000 clones, roughly 70% of them detected only once. Of the sample, about 9.4% falls within the top ten clones. The sequencing sample was made of memory CD4+ T cells sorted from blood. In the paper's terms, the cell subset or site label means: CD45RA-negative fraction. These receptors all stem from a man aged 25-45 years in good health.

There are a few counts of this clone. The V gene is TRBV28, the J gene TRBJ2-5; D is possibly TRBD2 (6 bases). Per the germline V gene, CDR1 is MDHEN and CDR2 is SYDVKM. The CDR3 spans 13 residues. The germline V and J ends were trimmed by 4 bases and 1 base, with 7 bases remaining between them. In DNA form, the CDR3 reads TGTGCCAGCAGTTCTAGCGCCCAAGAGACCCAGTACTTC. Its protein product is CASSSSAQETQYF.

The chain links TRBV19 to TRBJ1-5; D is unclear. This CDR3 has 12 residues. CDR1 LNHDA and CDR2 SQIVND come from the germline V gene (reference sequence). Trimming removed 4 bases at V and 4 bases at J, with 5 bases between. The CDR3 protein is CASSRINQPQHF. The CDR3 coding sequence is TGTGCCAGTAGTAGAATAAATCAGCCCCAGCATTTT.

This clone was detected only a few times. The rearrangement uses TRBV4-3 and TRBJ2-2, with D perhaps being TRBD1 or TRBD2 (6 bases each). Trimming took off 0 bases at V and 7 bases at J, with 12 bases between the two ends. CDR1 LGHNA and CDR2 YSLEER come from the germline V gene. The CDR3 runs 15 residues. This CDR3 reads CASSQDYGGLGELFF. The CDR3 DNA reads TGCGCCAGCAGCCAAGATTACGGGGGCCTCGGGGAGCTGTTTTTT.

The chain links TRBV7-8 to TRBJ2-2; tentative D call: TRBD1 (5 bases). With 5 bases removed from V and 1 base from J, the gap between germline ends came to 8 bases. Germline V gives CDR1 SGHVS, CDR2 FQNEAQ. This CDR3 has 14 amino acids. The CDR3 nucleotides are TGTGCCAGCAGCCCCGGACAGAACACCGGGGAGCTGTTTTTT. Amino acids: CASSPGQNTGELFF. The full variable domain, in which reference TRBV7-8 and TRBJ2-2 provide the parts outside the CDR3, is GAGVSQSPRYKVAKRGQDVALRCDPISGHVSLFWYQQALGQGPEFLTYFQNEAQLDKSGLPSDRFFAERPEGSVSTLKIQRTQQEDSAVYLCASSPGQNTGELFFGEGSRLTVL.

This clone was counted only a few times. The rearrangement joins TRBV28 to TRBJ1-5, with D possibly TRBD1 on 5 matching bases. The CDR3 is made up of 17 amino acids. Per the germline V gene, CDR1 is MDHEN and CDR2 is SYDVKM. V dropped 6 bases and J dropped 6 bases, with 24 bases sitting between them. CDR3 residues: CASRLLLGRGESQPQHF. As DNA, the CDR3 is TGTGCCAGCAGGTTACTCCTGGGAAGGGGAGAGAGTCAGCCCCAGCATTTT.

V and J are TRBV28 and TRBJ2-1; 9 bases match TRBD1. The V gene's germline CDR1 is MDHEN and CDR2 SYDVKM. This CDR3 is 15 amino acids long. Germline trimming cut 5 bases from V and 2 bases from J; bases unmatched to any gene: 4. Here the CDR3 DNA reads TGTGCCAGCAGTGGGGGACAGGGCGCCTACAATGAGCAGTTCTTC. Encoded protein: CASSGGQGAYNEQFF.

J is TRBJ1-2 and V is TRBV6-1, with unresolved D. The CDR3 has 16 amino acids. Between the trimmed V and J ends, which lost 4 bases and 4 bases, there was a span of 19 bases. Germline CDR1 and CDR2: MNHNS and SASEGT. The CDR3 region is CASSALLMSGSYGYTF. For the CDR3, the DNA is TGTGCCAGCAGTGCCTTACTCATGTCAGGTTCCTATGGCTACACCTTC.

The chain employs TRBV7-9 and TRBJ2-6; 8 bases agree with TRBD2. With 6 bases clipped from V and 1 base from J, the junction kept 14 bases outside the gene matches. Germline CDR1 reads SEHNR; CDR2 reads FQNEAQ (reference sequence). There are 19 residues in the CDR3. The CDR3, as DNA: TGTGCCAGCAGTCCAAGCAGGATAGCGGGATATTCTGGGGCCAACGTCCTGACTTTC. Protein sequence: CASSPSRIAGYSGANVLTF.

CDR3 nucleotides: TGCGCCAGCAGCCAGGACCATGACAGGTACGAGCAGTACTTC. It codes for CASSQDHDRYEQYF. V usage is TRBV4-3 and J usage is TRBJ2-7; weak D call: TRBD1 (6 bases). The germline V and J ends were trimmed by 3 bases and 4 bases, with 13 bases remaining between them. Germline CDR1 is LGHNA and CDR2 is YSLEER. The CDR3 extends over 14 amino acids.

The gene calls are TRBV18 and TRBJ2-1; D is unresolved. In germline, CDR1 is KGHSH, CDR2 LQKENI. The CDR3 is 13 amino acids. The ends were cut back, 3 bases at V and 8 bases at J, with 11 bases in the middle. The CDR3 nucleotides are TGTGCCAGCTCACCGCAGGAGTCACATGAGCAGTTCTTC. Its translation: CASSPQESHEQFF.

In its sample, this clone was seen a few times. This specimen includes other DNA sequences encoding the same CDR3. The chain carries TRBV9 and TRBJ2-5; 7 bases align to TRBD2. Germline values: CDR1 SGDLS, CDR2 YYNGEE. V shed 2 bases and J 5 bases; nucleotides not matched to a gene: 6. The CDR3 runs 14 residues. This CDR3 reads CASSVGGSGETQYF. The CDR3 bases are TGTGCCAGCAGCGTGGGCGGGAGTGGGGAGACCCAGTACTTC.

J is TRBJ2-5 and V is TRBV2; 8 nucleotides align to TRBD2. Trimming at V came to 2 bases and at J to 5 bases, leaving 1 base not matched to a gene. CDR1 is SNHLY, CDR2 FYNNEI, per germline. This CDR3 spans 13 amino acids. The CDR3 DNA follows: TGTGCCAGCAGTGAACAGCGGGGGGAGACCCAGTACTTC. Amino acid sequence: CASSEQRGETQYF.

V usage is TRBV18 and J usage is TRBJ2-1, with D perhaps matching TRBD1 (5 bases). The germline V and J ends were trimmed by 2 bases and 0 bases, with 8 bases remaining between them. Germline V gene sequence: CDR1 KGHSH, CDR2 LQKENI. The CDR3 covers 15 residues. The DNA of the CDR3 is TGTGCCAGCTCACCAAATCAGGGCTCCTACAATGAGCAGTTCTTC. Residues: CASSPNQGSYNEQFF. The complete variable domain, with remaining parts taken from reference TRBV18 and TRBJ2-1, reads NAGVMQNPRHLVRRRGQEARLRCSPMKGHSHVYWYRQLPEEGLKFMVYLQKENIIDESGMPKERFSAEFPKEGPSILRIQQVVRGDSAAYFCASSPNQGSYNEQFFGPGTRLTVL.

At least ten counts were recorded for this clone. Other DNA sequences of this sample code for an identical CDR3. This chain links TRBV29-1 with TRBJ2-5, with D possibly TRBD1 on 5 matching bases. V was trimmed by 3 bases and J by 4 bases, leaving 12 bases between them. CDR1 is SQVTM and CDR2 is ANQGSEA in the germline V gene. This CDR3 is built from 13 residues. The CDR3 nucleotides are TGCAGCGTTGATACGGCAGGGCGAGAGACCCAGTACTTC. It translates to CSVDTAGRETQYF.

This clone was observed a few times. The chain links TRBV11-2 to TRBJ2-7; TRBD2 is a possible D gene (6 bases). Germline V CDR1 and CDR2: SGHAT, FQNNGV. V lost 3 bases, J lost 0 bases, and 9 bases lay in between. The CDR3 runs 14 residues. The CDR3 loop reads CASSFGGGSYEQYF. CDR3 DNA: TGTGCCAGCAGCTTTGGGGGAGGCTCCTACGAGCAGTACTTC.

This chain joins TRBV18 and TRBJ1-1, with D hard to call. Germline V gene lookup returns CDR1 KGHSH and CDR2 LQKENI. The CDR3 covers 14 residues. Deletions cut 5 bases from V and 3 bases from J, with 13 bases between. The CDR3 region is CASSSNLEDTEAFF. In DNA form, the CDR3 reads TGTGCCAGCTCATCGAACCTAGAGGACACTGAAGCTTTCTTT.